Included here is one TCR beta chain sequence, with context. The antigen is unknown. V was trimmed by 3 bases and J by 2 bases, leaving 14 bases between them. The CDR3 runs 15 residues. The germline gives CDR1 LNHDA, CDR2 SQIVND (reference sequence). The entry originates in a study of T cell repertoires in cytomegalovirus infection. Study summary: The authors used CMV epitopes that were HLA-C-restricted (recently identified) and HLA-B-restricted (well studied). Study-wide points: HLA-C-restricted CMV clonotypes gave the most frequent clonotype in two of eight donors.

MiXCR, applied by TCRdb to the reads, yields one record per CDR3 protein. Among a few hundred thousand distinct CDR3 sequences listed, 25% to 30% were seen once. The material sequenced was cultured PBMCs, taken from culture after CMV antigen stimulation. The sequence was obtained from a human donor in good health (CMV status not recorded). Some clones in this sample may be carry-over from other donors' samples. V gene TRBV19 combines with J gene TRBJ2-7; no reliable D call. In nucleotides, the CDR3 is TGTGCCAGTAGTATCTCGGGTAGCATTGCCTACGAGCAGTACTTC. Amino acid sequence: CASSISGSIAYEQYF.